A single sample is the source of the 20 T cell receptor beta chains below, sequenced in a study of blood T cell repertoires in COVID-19. Clones were sequenced by immunoSEQ multiplex PCR, and TCRdb holds only the in-frame ones, with some missing. The sample comprises 200,000 to 300,000 clones, more than 70% of which are singletons, and 2.5% rests with the top ten. The specimen was PBMCs or T cells enriched from blood (not recorded which). The receptor set was obtained from a woman in her forties with acute COVID-19.

The rearrangement links TRBV24-1 to TRBJ1-2; D uncertain. The CDR3 totals 13 residues. V was shortened by 3 bases and J by 8 bases, with 12 bases between the two germline ends. Looked up from germline, CDR1 is KGHDR and CDR2 is SFDVKD. DNA for the CDR3: TGTGCCACCAGTGATGAGAAGGGAGGAGGCTACACCTTC. Translated: CATSDEKGGGYTF.

The chain recombines TRBV29-1 with TRBJ2-1, with 10 bases that match TRBD1. J gave up 4 bases and V 6 bases, and 3 bases lay outside the gene matches. Germline V gives CDR1 SQVTM, CDR2 ANQGSEA. This CDR3 has 13 amino acids. The CDR3 DNA follows: TGCAGCGTCATGGGACAGGGGTACAATGAGCAGTTCTTC. Translation gives CSVMGQGYNEQFF.

The V call is TRBV7-8, the J call TRBJ1-1; D unresolved. The CDR3 extends over 18 amino acids. Per the germline V gene, CDR1 is SGHVS and CDR2 is FQNEAQ. V was trimmed by 0 bases and J by 0 bases, leaving 17 bases between them. CDR3 amino acids: CASSLAGRATYMNTEAFF. The CDR3 DNA sequence: TGTGCCAGCAGCTTAGCAGGGAGGGCCACCTACATGAACACTGAAGCTTTCTTT.

The J gene is TRBJ2-7, the V gene TRBV7-8, with D possibly being TRBD1 (5 bases). Looked up from germline, CDR1 is SGHVS and CDR2 is FQNEAQ. The CDR3 runs to 15 residues. V lost 5 bases to trimming and J lost 0 bases, with 14 bases between them. CDR3 protein: CASSARQLGSYEQYF. In DNA form, the CDR3 reads TGTGCCAGCAGCGCCCGACAGTTGGGCTCCTACGAGCAGTACTTC. The full variable domain, completed using reference TRBV7-8 and TRBJ2-7, is GAGVSQSPRYKVAKRGQDVALRCDPISGHVSLFWYQQALGQGPEFLTYFQNEAQLDKSGLPSDRFFAERPEGSVSTLKIQRTQQEDSAVYLCASSARQLGSYEQYFGPGTRLTVT.

V usage is TRBV19 and J usage is TRBJ1-1; a possible D gene is TRBD1 (5 bases). The CDR3 totals 14 residues. Per germline, CDR1 LNHDA and CDR2 SQIVND (reference sequence). The V end lost 7 bases, the J end lost 1 base, and 13 bases lay between the germline ends. The CDR3 DNA reads TGTGCCAGTATCGTGGGGGGGAGGAACACTGAAGCTTTCTTT. Protein product: CASIVGGRNTEAFF.

CDR3 loop: CASSLAGGDNEKLFF. CDR3 coding DNA: TGCGCCAGCAGCTTGGCGGGGGGTGATAATGAAAAACTGTTTTTT. The V call is TRBV5-1, the J call TRBJ1-4; weak D call: TRBD1 (5 bases). This CDR3 region has 15 residues. The V gene's germline CDR1 is SGHRS and CDR2 YFSETQ. The germline V and J ends were trimmed by 0 bases and 4 bases, with 10 bases remaining between them.

This chain links TRBV4-3 with TRBJ1-5, with a possible D match to TRBD1 (5 bases). CDR3 length: 15 residues. The V gene's germline CDR1 is LGHNA and CDR2 YSLEER. V was trimmed by 0 bases and J by 7 bases, leaving 13 bases between them. This chain's CDR3 is CASSQDSGIGQPQHF. CDR3 DNA sequence: TGCGCCAGCAGCCAAGATTCAGGGATAGGACAGCCCCAGCATTTT.

The rearrangement uses TRBV24-1 and TRBJ2-1; 8 positions match TRBD2. V lost 3 bases and J lost 0; bases outside the gene matches: 6. CDR1 KGHDR and CDR2 SFDVKD come from the germline V gene. This CDR3 has 17 amino acids. CDR3 sequence: CATSDPTSGNSYNEQFF. The CDR3, as DNA: TGTGCCACCAGTGATCCTACTAGCGGAAACTCCTACAATGAGCAGTTCTTC.

In its sample, this clone was seen once. The chain uses TRBV4-2 and TRBJ1-5; 9 bases agree with TRBD1. Trimming took 5 bases from V and 4 from J; bases not matched to a gene: 6. The CDR3 totals 15 residues. Per the germline V gene, CDR1 is LGHNA and CDR2 is YNFKEQ. The CDR3 loop reads CASSRRTGENQPQHF. The CDR3 nucleotides are TGTGCCAGCAGCAGACGGACAGGGGAGAATCAGCCCCAGCATTTT.

The chain employs TRBV6-4 and TRBJ1-2, with TRBD1 matching 8 bases. V dropped 3 bases and J dropped 7; count of bases not matched to a gene: 7. CDR3 length: 14 residues. Per the germline V gene, CDR1 is MRHNA and CDR2 is SNTAGT. As DNA, the CDR3 is TGTGCCAGCAGTGAGACAGGGGATGGTTCTGGCTACACCTTC. Its protein product is CASSETGDGSGYTF.

This clone came up a few times. V gene TRBV5-1 combines with J gene TRBJ1-1; tentatively, D is TRBD1 (6 bases). Per the germline V gene, CDR1 is SGHRS and CDR2 is YFSETQ. V was clipped by 3 bases and J by 7 bases, with 10 bases between them. The CDR3 runs 12 residues. This CDR3 is CASSSGQIEAFF. CDR3 nucleotide sequence: TGCGCCAGCAGCTCCGGACAGATTGAAGCTTTCTTT.

This sequence joins TRBV19 and TRBJ1-2; 8 bases fit TRBD1. Losses at the gene ends were 4 bases for V and 6 bases for J; bases not matched to a gene: 7. Germline V gene sequence: CDR1 LNHDA, CDR2 SQIVND (reference sequence). The CDR3 consists of 14 residues. The CDR3 sequence: CASSTGQGGNGYTF. DNA for the CDR3: TGTGCCAGTAGTACCGGACAGGGAGGGAATGGCTACACCTTC.

The rearrangement uses TRBV6-5 and TRBJ1-3, with D perhaps TRBD1 (5 bases). CDR1 MNHEY and CDR2 SVGAGI come from the germline V gene. CDR3 length: 15 residues. With 5 bases removed from V and 5 bases from J, the gap between germline ends came to 16 bases. In DNA, the CDR3 is TGTGCCAGCAGTCCAACGGATGCAGGGCGAAACACCATATATTTT. Protein sequence: CASSPTDAGRNTIYF.

This sequence joins TRBV5-1 and TRBJ2-2; TRBD1 might be the D (7 bases). The CDR3 is 16 amino acids. The V end lost 0 bases, the J end lost 5 bases, and 14 bases lay between the germline ends. The V gene's germline CDR1 is SGHRS and CDR2 YFSETQ. The CDR3 region has the DNA TGCGCCAGCAGCTTGGGCGGGCGGGGACAGACCGGGGAGCTGTTTTTT. It specifies CASSLGGRGQTGELFF.

The genes are TRBV7-2 and TRBJ1-2; possibly TRBD1 for D (5 bases). This CDR3 comprises 16 residues. Trimming shortened V by 0 bases and J by 0 bases, and 11 bases separated the two germline ends. Germline-derived CDR1 and CDR2 are SGHTA and FQGNSA. CDR3 protein: CASSLAPQTANYGYTF. The CDR3, as DNA: TGTGCCAGCAGCTTAGCGCCTCAGACAGCTAACTATGGCTACACCTTC. The variable domain in full, completed from reference TRBV7-2 and TRBJ1-2, reads GAGVSQSPSNKVTEKGKDVELRCDPISGHTALYWYRQSLGQGLEFLIYFQGNSAPDKSGLPSDRFSAERTGGSVSTLTIQRTQQEDSAVYLCASSLAPQTANYGYTFGSGTRLTVV.

The rearrangement links TRBV2 to TRBJ1-5; D unresolved. Germline V gives CDR1 SNHLY, CDR2 FYNNEI. The CDR3 sequence is 17 residues long. V dropped 3 bases and J dropped 6 bases, with 21 bases sitting between them. As DNA, the CDR3 is TGTGCCAGCAGTGATAACAACGCCGTCGCATTTGGTCAGCCCCAGCATTTT. This translates into CASSDNNAVAFGQPQHF.

The V call is TRBV2, the J call TRBJ2-1, with 12 bases that match TRBD1. This CDR3 has 15 residues. Trimming cost V 4 bases and J 8 bases; bases outside gene matches: 6. Germline V gene sequence: CDR1 SNHLY, CDR2 FYNNEI. DNA of the CDR3: TGTGCCAGCAGTGGTGTCGGGACAGGGGGCGATGAGCAGTTCTTC. Its translation is CASSGVGTGGDEQFF.

This chain connects TRBV7-9 to TRBJ1-6; no clear D gene. V lost 0 bases and J lost 11, with 11 bases in between. CDR3 length equals 14 residues. CDR1 SEHNR and CDR2 FQNEAQ come from the germline V gene (reference sequence). CDR3 region: CASSLALVGAPLHF. The DNA for the CDR3 is TGTGCCAGCAGCTTAGCGCTGGTCGGAGCACCCCTCCACTTT.

V and J are TRBV7-9 and TRBJ1-5; the D is unclear. The germline gives CDR1 SEHNR, CDR2 FQNEAQ (reference sequence). The CDR3 has 15 amino acids. With 5 bases removed from V and 5 bases from J, the gap between germline ends came to 16 bases. The CDR3 nucleotides read TGTGCCAGCAGCCAGGCGGGGTTTGGGGATCAGCCCCAGCATTTT. Translating it yields CASSQAGFGDQPQHF.

The genes are TRBV27 and TRBJ2-1; TRBD2 matches at 11 bases. V gave up 5 bases and J gave up 8 bases; unmatched junction bases: 8. CDR1 and CDR2 (germline): MNHEY, SMNVEV (reference sequence). This CDR3 spans 15 amino acids. CDR3 protein: CASSPLAGGPHEQFF. The CDR3 DNA sequence: TGTGCCAGCAGTCCGTTAGCGGGAGGGCCCCATGAGCAGTTCTTC.